The 9 T cell receptor beta chains reported below all come from one sample, sequenced in a study of breast tumors, draining lymph nodes, adjacent tissues. Breast cancer patients provided tissue from their axillary draining lymph nodes. A single record per CDR3 protein comes from TCRdb applying MiXCR to the multiplex PCR reads. The sample carries around 130,000 distinct CDR3 sequences, roughly 20% recorded once. Sequenced: axillary lymph node tissue. The receptors come from a female donor with breast cancer. Some clones in this sample may be carry-over from other donors' samples.

Notes on this clonotype: A much larger clone sits a single nucleotide away, making a read error possible. The V call is TRBV24-1, the J call TRBJ2-2; 9 nucleotides line up with TRBD2. The CDR3 spans 17 residues. Per the germline V gene, CDR1 is KGHDR and CDR2 is SFDVKD. V lost 1 base and J lost 6; bases outside the gene matches: 8. CDR3 protein: CATSDFGGRANAGELFF. The CDR3 nucleotides are TGTGCCACCAGTGATTTTGGCGGGAGGGCAAACGCCGGGGAGCTGTTTTTT.

The V and J genes are TRBV12-3 or TRBV12-4 and TRBJ2-7; D gene ambiguous. This CDR3 comprises 13 residues. V was clipped by 6 bases and J by 6 bases, with 15 bases between them. The CDR3 region is CASRRLGACEQYF. The CDR3 nucleotides read TGTGCCAGCAGGCGGTTGGGTGCCTGCGAGCAGTACTTC.

This clonotype occurred many times. This chain uses TRBV7-2 with TRBJ2-5, with D unclear. The CDR3 totals 14 residues. Trimming pared 4 bases from V and 3 bases from J, leaving 12 bases between. The germline gives CDR1 SGHTA, CDR2 FQGNSA. The CDR3 DNA is TGTGCCAGCAGCTCAACCGTTACTAAAGAGACCCAGTACTTC. It translates to CASSSTVTKETQYF.

The chain carries TRBV5-1 and TRBJ1-1; D may be TRBD1 (5 bases). The CDR3 runs to 13 residues. The V gene lost 7 bases and the J gene lost 0 bases, with 10 bases spanning the gap. Germline lookup yields CDR1 SGHRS and CDR2 YFSETQ. CDR3 loop: CASHQGLNTEAFF. DNA for the CDR3: TGCGCCAGCCACCAGGGATTGAACACTGAAGCTTTCTTT.

This clonotype came up a few times. The chain recombines TRBV19 with TRBJ1-2, with 7 bases aligning to TRBD1. J was trimmed by 6 bases and V by 4 bases; bases with no gene match: 14. The germline V gene encodes CDR1 LNHDA and CDR2 SQIVND (reference sequence). This CDR3 region has 16 residues. The CDR3 is CASSSRDSGFRNGYTF. The CDR3 nucleotides are TGTGCCAGTAGTAGCAGGGACAGTGGCTTTCGTAATGGCTACACCTTC.

As concerns this clonotype: This may come from a read error, since a much larger clone is one base off. The rearrangement uses TRBV20-1 and TRBJ1-2; 7 bases are shared with TRBD1. The germline V gene has CDR1 DFQATT and CDR2 SNEGSKA (reference sequence). With V trimmed by 5 bases and J by 3 bases, 0 bases remained unmatched. The CDR3 is 11 residues long. CDR3 loop: CSAGQDYGYTF. For the CDR3, the DNA is TGCAGTGCTGGACAGGACTATGGCTACACCTTC.

This clonotype has a count of ten or more. V and J are TRBV5-1 and TRBJ2-2; 8 bases match TRBD2. Germline V gene sequence: CDR1 SGHRS, CDR2 YFSETQ. The CDR3 length is 17 residues. V shed 5 bases and J 0 bases; nucleotides not matched to a gene: 9. CDR3 region: CASRPLTSGPNTGELFF. CDR3 DNA sequence: TGCGCCAGCAGACCCCTCACTAGCGGTCCGAACACCGGGGAGCTGTTTTTT.

On this clonotype itself: It may be a read error: a sequence one base away is much more abundant. The genes are TRBV14 and TRBJ2-3; D is ambiguous. The last part of the DNA fits TRBJ1-5 better; the J call may be wrong. Germline loops: CDR1 SGHDN, CDR2 FVKESK. The CDR3 runs to 17 residues. For the CDR3, the DNA is TGTGCCAGCAGCCTCCTTAGCGGGTGGAGGCACACAGATACGCAGCATTTT. Residues: CASSLLSGWRHTDTQHF.

At least ten counts were recorded for this clonotype. This rearrangement joins TRBV6-5 to TRBJ2-7; TRBD1 agrees at 11 bases. Germline V gene sequence: CDR1 MNHEY, CDR2 SVGAGI. Germline trimming cut 7 bases from V and 4 bases from J; bases unmatched to any gene: 6. This CDR3 is built from 14 residues. CDR3 DNA: TGTGCCAGCATTCGCGGACAGGGGGCTTACGAGCAGTACTTC. Translated: CASIRGQGAYEQYF.